The rows below give T cell receptor beta chains drawn from one sample of a study of cytomegalovirus exposure and HLA in healthy donors. Profiled with immunoSEQ multiplex PCR; TCRdb holds only in-frame clones, not every one. The sample holds about 120,000 clones; 60% to 70% are singletons and the top ten take roughly 10%. Input material: PBMCs. All receptors come from a woman aged 40 to 50 in good health and CMV-seropositive. The CDR3 runs from the conserved cysteine through the conserved F or W. D genes are given only for firm matches. Not all rows give a size; the values are once, few, many and, for expanded clones, a class.

size	D	V	J	CDR3	DNA
-	TRBD1	TRBV28	TRBJ1-2	CASSSQQGNYGYTF	TGTGCCAGCAGTTCACAACAGGGGAACTATGGCTACACCTTC
-	-	TRBV18	TRBJ1-4	CASSLTAPGREKLFF	TGTGCCAGCTCCCTGACAGCCCCGGGGAGGGAAAAACTGTTTTTT
few	-	TRBV12-5	TRBJ1-5	CASGTAPGAGNQPQHF	TGTGCTAGTGGTACCGCCCCAGGGGCTGGCAATCAGCCCCAGCATTTT
once	TRBD2	TRBV11-2	TRBJ2-7	CASSLGGGSSYEQYF	TGTGCCAGCAGCTTAGGAGGCGGGAGCTCCTACGAGCAGTACTTC
-	-	TRBV19	TRBJ2-3	CASSRLPDLTDTQYF	TGTGCCAGTAGCCGCCTACCCGACTTGACAGATACGCAGTATTTT
-	-	TRBV7-9	TRBJ1-2	CASSLGGGYGYTF	TGTGCCAGCAGCTTAGGGGGCGGCTATGGCTACACCTTC
-	TRBD1	TRBV6-6	TRBJ2-2	CASSSRQGYTGELFF	TGTGCCAGCAGTTCGAGACAGGGCTACACCGGGGAGCTGTTTTTT
-	TRBD1	TRBV11-3	TRBJ2-7	CASSLEGQGQYEQYF	TGTGCCAGCAGCTTAGAGGGACAGGGGCAATACGAGCAGTACTTC
-	-	TRBV11-3	TRBJ2-1	CASSLLADEQFF	TGTGCCAGCAGCTTACTAGCCGATGAGCAGTTCTTC
-	-	TRBV7-2	TRBJ2-3	CASSLAPGEGTDTQYF	TGTGCCAGCAGCTTAGCCCCGGGAGAAGGAACAGATACGCAGTATTTT
-	-	TRBV19	TRBJ1-5	CASRLGSNQPQHF	TGTGCCAGTAGACTAGGGAGCAATCAGCCCCAGCATTTT
-	TRBD1	TRBV7-9	TRBJ2-1	CASSFDPGQAEEQFF	TGTGCCAGCAGCTTCGATCCCGGACAGGCGGAAGAGCAGTTCTTC
-	-	TRBV4-3	TRBJ2-1	CASSQDVAAAAYNEQFF	TGCGCCAGCAGCCAAGACGTTGCGGCGGCCGCCTACAATGAGCAGTTCTTC
-	-	TRBV30	TRBJ2-7	CAWSFGQSYEQYF	TGTGCCTGGAGTTTCGGACAGTCCTACGAGCAGTACTTC
-	-	TRBV1	TRBJ2-1	CTSSQDEKATSGSYNEQFF	TGCACCAGCAGCCAAGATGAGAAGGCGACTAGCGGCTCCTACAATGAGCAGTTCTTC
-	TRBD2	TRBV6-6	TRBJ2-5	CASSKTSGYQETQYF	TGTGCCAGCAGTAAGACTAGCGGGTACCAAGAGACCCAGTACTTC
-	TRBD1	TRBV19	TRBJ2-2	CASSPGTVSTGELFF	TGTGCCAGTAGTCCTGGGACAGTATCCACCGGGGAGCTGTTTTTT
-	TRBD2	TRBV9	TRBJ2-7	CASSATSGAFYEQYF	TGTGCCAGCAGCGCGACTAGCGGGGCCTTCTACGAGCAGTACTTC
-	TRBD2	TRBV27	TRBJ2-5	CATRRLRGTSGSIETQYF	TGTGCCACCCGTCGCCTGAGAGGGACTAGCGGGAGTATAGAGACCCAGTACTTC
few	-	TRBV4-3	TRBJ2-1	CASSQDFMLARLVGYNEQFF	TGCGCCAGCAGCCAAGATTTCATGCTTGCCAGGCTGGTGGGTTACAATGAGCAGTTCTTC
-	TRBD1	TRBV5-1	TRBJ1-1	CASSLLTGMNTEAFF	TGCGCCAGCAGCTTACTGACAGGGATGAACACTGAAGCTTTCTTT
-	-	TRBV18	TRBJ1-4	CASSPGRGDEKLFF	TGTGCCAGCTCACCGGGAAGGGGTGATGAAAAACTGTTTTTT
-	TRBD1	TRBV7-9	TRBJ2-6	CASSLGTGEPSGANVLTF	TGTGCCAGCAGCTTGGGGACAGGGGAACCCTCTGGGGCCAACGTCCTGACTTTC
few	-	TRBV6-5	TRBJ2-1	CASSYSIGGFNEQFF	TGTGCCAGCAGTTACTCGATAGGCGGTTTCAATGAGCAGTTCTTC
-	-	TRBV29-1	TRBJ1-1	CSVEVPGTKNTEAFF	TGCAGCGTTGAAGTACCAGGGACAAAGAACACTGAAGCTTTCTTT
-	-	TRBV6-6	TRBJ1-2	CASSPYSGYGYTF	TGTGCCAGCAGTCCCTATTCAGGTTATGGCTACACCTTC
-	TRBD2	TRBV19	TRBJ2-7	CASSSTGGSYEQYF	TGTGCCAGTAGTTCGACGGGGGGCTCCTACGAGCAGTACTTC
few	-	TRBV9	TRBJ2-7	CASSVELGNEQYF	TGTGCCAGCAGCGTAGAACTAGGCAACGAGCAGTACTTC
-	-	TRBV6-1	TRBJ1-5	CASRLKQGLLQPQHF	TGTGCCAGCAGGCTAAAGCAGGGGCTCCTTCAGCCCCAGCATTTT
few	-	TRBV7-7	TRBJ2-3	CASSLAGRVTDTQYF	TGTGCCAGCAGCTTAGCGGGGCGAGTCACAGATACGCAGTATTTT
-	-	TRBV28	TRBJ1-4	CASSLGRVGEKLFF	TGTGCCAGCAGTTTGGGTCGGGTTGGTGAAAAACTGTTTTTT
-	-	TRBV18	TRBJ2-1	CASSPQIMATGSSYNEQFF	TGTGCCAGCTCACCCCAGATAATGGCTACGGGGAGCTCCTACAATGAGCAGTTCTTC
-	-	TRBV5-1	TRBJ2-3	CASSLEIATDTQYF	TGCGCCAGCAGCTTGGAAATAGCGACAGATACGCAGTATTTT
-	TRBD1	TRBV5-4	TRBJ2-5	CASSSTDRVSAETQYF	TGTGCCAGCAGCAGTACTGACAGGGTTTCGGCCGAGACCCAGTACTTC
-	TRBD1	TRBV6-6	TRBJ1-1	CASSYGQGGPEAFF	TGTGCCAGCAGTTACGGGCAGGGGGGACCTGAAGCTTTCTTT
few	-	TRBV6-5	TRBJ1-5	CASSYSMLEQPQHF	TGTGCCAGCAGTTACTCGATGTTGGAGCAGCCCCAGCATTTT
-	-	TRBV7-2	TRBJ1-1	CASSSQAGVTEAFF	TGTGCCAGCAGCTCCCAAGCGGGGGTTACTGAAGCTTTCTTT
few	TRBD2	TRBV9	TRBJ2-2	CASSVGLAGGTGELFF	TGTGCCAGCAGCGTAGGCCTAGCGGGAGGTACCGGGGAGCTGTTTTTT
-	-	TRBV27	TRBJ2-3	CASKRAGRDRTQYF	TGTGCCAGCAAGAGGGCGGGCCGTGACCGTACGCAGTATTTT